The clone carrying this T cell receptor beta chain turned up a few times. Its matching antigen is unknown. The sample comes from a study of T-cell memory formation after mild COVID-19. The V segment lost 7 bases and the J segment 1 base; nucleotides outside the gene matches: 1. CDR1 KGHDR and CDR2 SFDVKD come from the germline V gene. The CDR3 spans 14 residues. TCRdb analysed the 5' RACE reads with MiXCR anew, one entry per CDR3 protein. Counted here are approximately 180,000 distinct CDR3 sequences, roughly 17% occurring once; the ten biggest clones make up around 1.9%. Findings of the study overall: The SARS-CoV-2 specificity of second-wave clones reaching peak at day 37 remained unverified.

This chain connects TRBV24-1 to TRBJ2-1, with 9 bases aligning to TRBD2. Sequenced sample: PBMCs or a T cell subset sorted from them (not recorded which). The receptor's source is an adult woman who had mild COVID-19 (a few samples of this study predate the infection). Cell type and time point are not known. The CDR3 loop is CATRAGGSYNEQFF. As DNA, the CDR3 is TGTGCCACCAGGGCGGGAGGGTCCTACAATGAGCAGTTCTTC.